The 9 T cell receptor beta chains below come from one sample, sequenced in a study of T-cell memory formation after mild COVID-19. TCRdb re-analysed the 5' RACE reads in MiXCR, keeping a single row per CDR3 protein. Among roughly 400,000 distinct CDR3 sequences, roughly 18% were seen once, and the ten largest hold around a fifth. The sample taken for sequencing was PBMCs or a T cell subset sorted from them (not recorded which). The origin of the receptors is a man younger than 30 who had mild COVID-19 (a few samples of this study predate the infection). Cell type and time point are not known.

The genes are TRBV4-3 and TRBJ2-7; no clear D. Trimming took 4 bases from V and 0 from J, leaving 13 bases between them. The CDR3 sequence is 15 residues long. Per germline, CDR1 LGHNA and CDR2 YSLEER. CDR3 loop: CASSPFTEPSYEQYF. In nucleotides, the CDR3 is TGCGCCAGCAGCCCCTTCACGGAGCCCTCCTACGAGCAGTACTTC.

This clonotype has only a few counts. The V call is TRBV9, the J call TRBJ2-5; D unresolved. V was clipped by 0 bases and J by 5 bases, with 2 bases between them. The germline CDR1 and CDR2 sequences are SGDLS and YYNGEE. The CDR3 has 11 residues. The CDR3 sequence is CASSVAETQYF. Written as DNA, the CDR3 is TGTGCCAGCAGCGTAGCGGAGACCCAGTACTTC.

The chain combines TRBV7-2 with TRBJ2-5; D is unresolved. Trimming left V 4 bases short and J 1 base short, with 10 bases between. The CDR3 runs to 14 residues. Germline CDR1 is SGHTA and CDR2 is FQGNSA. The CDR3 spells CASSYPAFQETQYF. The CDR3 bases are TGTGCCAGCAGCTACCCGGCCTTCCAAGAGACCCAGTACTTC.

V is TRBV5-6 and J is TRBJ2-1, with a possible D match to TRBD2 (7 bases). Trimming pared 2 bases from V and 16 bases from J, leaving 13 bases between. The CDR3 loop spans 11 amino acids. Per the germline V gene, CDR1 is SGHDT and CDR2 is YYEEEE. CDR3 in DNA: TGTGCCAGCAGCTTCGGGGGGCCTTTTTTCTTC. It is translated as CASSFGGPFFF.

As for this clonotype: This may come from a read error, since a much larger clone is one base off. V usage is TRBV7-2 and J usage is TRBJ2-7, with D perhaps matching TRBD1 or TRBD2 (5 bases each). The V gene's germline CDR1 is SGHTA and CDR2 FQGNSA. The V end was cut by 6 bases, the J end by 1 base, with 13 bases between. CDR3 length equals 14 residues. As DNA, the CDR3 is TGTGCCAGCAGGGGACCGCTGAGATCCTACGAGCAGTACTTC. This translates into CASRGPLRSYEQYF.

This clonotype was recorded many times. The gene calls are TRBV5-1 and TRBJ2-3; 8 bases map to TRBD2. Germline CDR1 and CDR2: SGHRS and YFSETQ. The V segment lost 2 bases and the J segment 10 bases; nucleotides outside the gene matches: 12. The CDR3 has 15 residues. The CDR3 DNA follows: TGCGCCAGCAGCTTTGACGGGGGGGCGATCGACGCGCAGTATTTT. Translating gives CASSFDGGAIDAQYF.

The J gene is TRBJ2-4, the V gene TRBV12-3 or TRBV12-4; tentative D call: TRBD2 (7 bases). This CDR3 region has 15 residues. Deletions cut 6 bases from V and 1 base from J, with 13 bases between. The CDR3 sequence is CASSQEGGAKNIQYF. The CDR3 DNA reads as TGTGCCAGCAGCCAGGAGGGGGGGGCCAAAAACATTCAGTACTTC.

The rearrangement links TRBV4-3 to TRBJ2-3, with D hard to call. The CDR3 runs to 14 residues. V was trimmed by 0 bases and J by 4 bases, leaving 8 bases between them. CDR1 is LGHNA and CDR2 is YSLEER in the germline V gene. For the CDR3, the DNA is TGCGCCAGCAGCCAAGACCAGATTTCAGATACGCAGTATTTT. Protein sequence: CASSQDQISDTQYF.

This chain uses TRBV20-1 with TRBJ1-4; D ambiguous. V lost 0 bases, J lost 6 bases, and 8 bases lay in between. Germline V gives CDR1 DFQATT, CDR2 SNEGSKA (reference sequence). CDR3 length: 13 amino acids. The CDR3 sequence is CSARDRRDEKLFF. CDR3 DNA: TGCAGTGCTAGAGATCGGCGGGATGAAAAACTGTTTTTT.